This T cell receptor beta chain appears in the sequencing data of a study of blood T cell repertoires in COVID-19. On the study more broadly: PBMCs, B-cell-depleted T cells, or T cells were the source of the cDNA or gDNA that made up the material.

Under the authors' procedure: Reference gene primer amplification gave estimated nucleated cell counts. Sequencing used immunoSEQ multiplex PCR; TCRdb keeps in-frame clones, though not all of them. D and trimming were read from the DNA, whereas the V and J calls and clone size are those reported in that table. The sample consists of some 150,000 clones, 80% to 90% of them appearing once. The V segment lost 5 bases and the J segment 10 bases; nucleotides outside the gene matches: 8. This CDR3 is 14 amino acids long. CDR1 and CDR2 from the germline V gene are SGHAT and FQNNGV. The chain uses TRBV11-2 and TRBJ1-6; 7 nucleotides match TRBD1. The clonotype was recovered from a woman in her thirties or forties with acute or convalescent COVID-19. Sequencing was carried out using peripheral blood. The CDR3 DNA reads TGTGCCAGCAGCCAGGACAGGTCGAAATCACCCCTCCACTTT. Protein sequence: CASSQDRSKSPLHF.